The 17 T cell receptor beta chains presented below share a single source sample, sequenced in a study of T cells in Graves' hyperthyroidism and ophthalmopathy. Amplification of TCR beta CDR3 regions was performed using RNA transcripts as template. HTBI primers were used for first-round RT-PCR of the TCR CDR3. TCRdb called the multiplex PCR reads again in MiXCR, with one record for every CDR3 protein. The sample carries about 480,000 distinct CDR3 sequences, under 25% recorded once. The specimen sequenced was blood. Receptors originate from a woman aged 65 to 85 with Graves' ophthalmopathy.

Concerning this clonotype itself: Compared with germline, one end of the junction differs, possibly owing to a read error. The chain is built from TRBV6-2 or TRBV6-3 and TRBJ2-5; D not certain. The CDR3 spans 15 residues. The V gene's germline CDR1 is MNHEY and CDR2 SVGEGT. The CDR3 nucleotides are TGTGCCAGCAGTTACAGCTTCGGCAACCCCGGCGGCGTGCACTTC. Protein sequence: CASSYSFGNPGGVHF.

This clonotype was picked up many times. This chain links TRBV12-3 or TRBV12-4 with TRBJ2-7, with unresolved D. The V end lost 3 bases, the J end lost 4 bases, and 7 bases lay between the germline ends. The CDR3 spans 12 residues. CDR3 DNA sequence: TGTGCCAGCAGTTTCGGGCTTTACGAGCAGTACTTC. It translates to CASSFGLYEQYF.

This clonotype came up many times. The chain joins TRBV28 to TRBJ1-2; D call uncertain. The CDR3 loop spans 15 amino acids. Per germline, CDR1 MDHEN and CDR2 SYDVKM. The germline V and J ends were trimmed by 3 bases and 1 base, with 12 bases remaining between them. Written as DNA, the CDR3 is TGTGCCAGCAGTTTTCCCCACAGACTTAACTATGGCTACACCTTC. Amino acids: CASSFPHRLNYGYTF.

At least ten counts were recorded for this clonotype. The rearrangement joins TRBV12-3 or TRBV12-4 to TRBJ2-1; 7 bases map to TRBD1. The CDR3 covers 16 residues. V shed 4 bases, J shed 0 bases, and the junction held 6 bases outside the gene matches. The CDR3 DNA reads as TGTGCCAGCAGTTCCAGGGGGTTCAACTCCTACAATGAGCAGTTCTTC. Residues: CASSSRGFNSYNEQFF.

This clonotype has more than one count but fewer than ten. The chain combines TRBV6-1 with TRBJ2-1; D not resolved. In germline, CDR1 is MNHNS, CDR2 SASEGT. Trimming removed 0 bases at V and 0 bases at J, with 9 bases between. The CDR3 runs to 16 residues. CDR3 in amino acids: CASSEADGSSYNEQFF. CDR3 coding DNA: TGTGCCAGCAGTGAAGCGGACGGAAGCTCCTACAATGAGCAGTTCTTC.

The chain uses TRBV4-1 and TRBJ2-7; D assignment may be TRBD1 or TRBD2 (5 bases each). CDR3 length equals 15 residues. The germline CDR1 and CDR2 sequences are MGHRA and YSYEKL. V lost 0 bases and J 3 bases, leaving 12 bases between the germline ends. CDR3 amino acids: CASSQEAGRSYEQYF. The CDR3 nucleotides read TGCGCCAGCAGCCAAGAGGCAGGGAGAAGCTACGAGCAGTACTTC.

This sequence joins TRBV9 and TRBJ1-5; TRBD1 matches 7 bases. Germline V gene lookup returns CDR1 SGDLS and CDR2 YYNGEE. The CDR3 length is 18 residues. V trimming: 4 bases; J trimming: 2 bases; junction bases outside the gene matches: 15. The CDR3 region is CASSPESIGQEGNQPQHF. For the CDR3, the DNA is TGTGCCAGCAGCCCAGAGAGTATTGGACAGGAAGGCAATCAGCCCCAGCATTTT.

Many counts were recorded for this clonotype. This chain uses TRBV7-2 with TRBJ2-5, with 7 positions matching TRBD1. Trimming took 5 bases from V and 4 from J; bases not matched to a gene: 13. The CDR3 runs 16 residues. Germline V CDR1 and CDR2: SGHTA, FQGNSA. The CDR3 reads CASSPRTGRGVETQYF. The CDR3 coding sequence is TGTGCCAGCAGCCCCAGGACAGGAAGAGGAGTAGAGACCCAGTACTTC.

With regard to this clonotype: This may stem from a read error, because a much larger clone lies one nucleotide away. The chain has TRBV6-2 or TRBV6-3 and TRBJ2-2, with no clear D. The CDR3 spans 11 residues. CDR1 and CDR2 from the germline V gene are MNHEY and SVGEGT. Trimming removed 8 bases from V and 4 bases from J, with 5 bases in between. The CDR3 loop is CASCFTGELFF. CDR3 sequence (DNA): TGTGCCAGCTGTTTCACCGGGGAGCTGTTTTTT.

This clonotype was detected ten times or more. This chain joins TRBV6-1 and TRBJ1-4; D is unresolved. Germline loops: CDR1 MNHNS, CDR2 SASEGT. This CDR3 region has 16 residues. Trimming stripped 0 bases from V and 5 bases from J, with 13 bases between. The CDR3 DNA reads TGTGCCAGCAGTGAAGCGTCGGGTCCCAGGAATGAAAAACTGTTTTTT. Its protein product is CASSEASGPRNEKLFF.

The chain employs TRBV20-1 and TRBJ1-6; D may be TRBD1 (6 bases). The germline CDR1 and CDR2 sequences are DFQATT and SNEGSKA (reference sequence). The length of the CDR3 is 16 residues. The V and J ends lost 5 bases and 8 bases respectively, with 22 bases between them. CDR3 in amino acids: CSAHRDTTPGYSPLHF. CDR3 sequence (DNA): TGCAGTGCTCACCGGGACACTACGCCGGGGTATTCACCCCTCCACTTT.

The chain employs TRBV20-1 and TRBJ2-5; D is undetermined. The CDR3 contains 11 residues. Per the germline V gene, CDR1 is DFQATT and CDR2 is SNEGSKA (reference sequence). V shed 6 bases and J shed 5 bases, with 10 bases lying between them. The CDR3 DNA reads TGCAGTGCCACTGCTCCCGAGACCCAGTACTTC. Protein sequence: CSATAPETQYF.

This clonotype was seen ten or more times. The chain carries TRBV20-1 and TRBJ2-3, with 8 bases that match TRBD1. Germline CDR1 DFQATT, CDR2 SNEGSKA (reference sequence). The CDR3 covers 15 residues. V trimming: 3 bases; J trimming: 2 bases; junction bases outside the gene matches: 7. The CDR3 coding sequence is TGCAGTGCTAGGAAACACAGGGGGGTCACAGATACGCAGTATTTT. This gives the protein CSARKHRGVTDTQYF.

This clonotype was counted ten times or more. CDR3 in DNA: TGTGCCAGCACCAGGGACAGCTCCTACTACGAGCAGTACTTC. It is translated as CASTRDSSYYEQYF. The V gene is TRBV28, the J gene TRBJ2-7, with 7 bases identical to TRBD1. V gave up 7 bases and J gave up 3 bases; unmatched junction bases: 9. This CDR3 contains 14 residues. Germline values: CDR1 MDHEN, CDR2 SYDVKM.

J is TRBJ2-7 and V is TRBV20-1; 8 bases fit TRBD1. V was pared by 4 bases and J by 3 bases, with 8 bases of the junction left unmatched. This CDR3 comprises 14 residues. Germline CDR1 DFQATT, CDR2 SNEGSKA (reference sequence). The CDR3, as DNA: TGCAGTGCTAAGACAGGGGCTCGTTACTACGAGCAGTACTTC. The encoded protein is CSAKTGARYYEQYF.

This clonotype has a handful of counts. The chain employs TRBV19 and TRBJ1-5; 10 bases line up with TRBD1. Germline V gene data show CDR1 as LNHDA and CDR2 as SQIVND (reference sequence). The CDR3 spans 16 residues. V shed 3 bases and J 2 bases; nucleotides not matched to a gene: 4. The CDR3 loop is CASSIRQGAGNQPQHF. The CDR3, as DNA: TGTGCCAGTAGTATCAGACAGGGGGCTGGCAATCAGCCCCAGCATTTT.

The V and J genes are TRBV27 and TRBJ2-7; possible D gene TRBD2, 6 bases. Germline CDR1 and CDR2: MNHEY and SMNVEV (reference sequence). The V gene lost 6 bases and the J gene lost 0 bases, with 9 bases spanning the gap. The CDR3 is made up of 13 amino acids. CDR3 residues: CASRDYGSYEQYF. The CDR3 DNA is TGTGCCAGCAGGGACTACGGCTCCTACGAGCAGTACTTC.